This entry lists 22 T cell receptor beta chains sequenced from one sample in a study of blood T cell repertoires in COVID-19. Libraries were prepared by immunoSEQ multiplex PCR; TCRdb keeps only in-frame clonotypes and omits some of them. The sample shows tens of thousands of clones, 89% of them seen only once. Sequenced input: peripheral blood. The receptors derive from a woman aged 55-69 years with COVID-19, enrolled during active disease.

The V call is TRBV10-1, the J call TRBJ2-5, with D tentatively TRBD2 (6 bases). CDR3 length equals 14 residues. The germline V gene has CDR1 WNHNN and CDR2 SYGVQD (reference sequence). Trimming pared 0 bases from V and 2 bases from J, leaving 7 bases between. For the CDR3, the DNA is TGCGCCAGCAGTGAGTCGGCGGGGCAAGAGACCCAGTACTTC. This encodes CASSESAGQETQYF.

The chain combines TRBV6-5 with TRBJ1-4; no reliable D call. This CDR3 region has 15 residues. The V end lost 0 bases, the J end lost 7 bases, and 12 bases lay between the germline ends. CDR1 is MNHEY and CDR2 is SVGAGI in the germline V gene. CDR3 sequence (DNA): TGTGCCAGCAGTTACTCGGGGAAACGGGGTGAAAAACTGTTTTTT. Its protein product is CASSYSGKRGEKLFF.

The chain carries TRBV10-2 and TRBJ2-2; weak D call: TRBD1 (6 bases). Germline V gene sequence: CDR1 WSHSY, CDR2 SAAADI. CDR3 size: 15 residues. Trimming pared 4 bases from V and 4 bases from J, leaving 13 bases between. The CDR3 nucleotides are TGCGCCAGCAGTGGTCTGGGGGCGAGCACCGGGGAGCTGTTTTTT. Its translation is CASSGLGASTGELFF.

The gene calls are TRBV7-2 and TRBJ1-4, with 7 bases that match TRBD1. The CDR3 has 17 amino acids. Germline CDR1 is SGHTA and CDR2 is FQGNSA. V lost 1 base, J lost 1 base, and 6 bases stayed unmatched. The CDR3 DNA follows: TGTGCCAGCAGCTTAGATAGGGGGCCGGGAACTAATGAAAAACTGTTTTTT. Protein product: CASSLDRGPGTNEKLFF.

The chain employs TRBV9 and TRBJ1-6; D not resolved. The CDR3 is made up of 16 amino acids. V lost 3 bases and J lost 7, with 17 bases in between. Germline V gives CDR1 SGDLS, CDR2 YYNGEE. The CDR3 sequence is CASSDPRGGGNSPLHF. DNA for the CDR3: TGTGCCAGCAGCGATCCGCGGGGAGGAGGAAATTCACCCCTCCACTTT.

The chain uses TRBV5-8 and TRBJ1-1, with no clear D. Per the germline V gene, CDR1 is SGHTS and CDR2 is YDEGEE. CDR3 length equals 15 residues. Trimming cost V 0 bases and J 0 bases, with 9 bases left between them. The CDR3 region has the DNA TGTGCCAGCAGCTTGGTCGGGAGGATGAACACTGAAGCTTTCTTT. This sequence encodes CASSLVGRMNTEAFF.

V usage is TRBV5-1 and J usage is TRBJ2-1; 10 bases agree with TRBD2. V trimming: 5 bases; J trimming: 0 bases; junction bases outside the gene matches: 2. CDR1 is SGHRS and CDR2 is YFSETQ in the germline V gene. This CDR3 spans 15 amino acids. The CDR3 is CASRASGSSYNEQFF. CDR3 sequence (DNA): TGCGCCAGCAGGGCTAGCGGGAGCTCCTACAATGAGCAGTTCTTC. The full variable domain, rest sourced from reference TRBV5-1 and TRBJ2-1, is KAGVTQTPRYLIKTRGQQVTLSCSPISGHRSVSWYQQTPGQGLQFLFEYFSETQRNKGNFPGRFSGRQFSNSRSEMNVSTLELGDSALYLCASRASGSSYNEQFFGPGTRLTVL.

The chain has TRBV6-6 and TRBJ1-5; TRBD1 agrees at 7 bases. J gave up 3 bases and V 5 bases, and 4 bases lay outside the gene matches. Germline V gives CDR1 MNHNY, CDR2 SVGAGI (reference sequence). The CDR3 is 14 amino acids. DNA for the CDR3: TGTGCCAGCAGTGGGGGACAGCACAATCAGCCCCAGCATTTT. It yields the protein CASSGGQHNQPQHF.

The chain links TRBV28 to TRBJ1-6, with TRBD1 as a possible D gene (6 bases). CDR3 size: 14 residues. With 3 bases removed from V and 7 bases from J, the gap between germline ends came to 10 bases. Germline lookup yields CDR1 MDHEN and CDR2 SYDVKM. CDR3 nucleotides: TGTGCCAGCAGTTTGGGACAAGTCAATTCACCCCTCCACTTT. Its translation: CASSLGQVNSPLHF.

The V call is TRBV4-1, the J call TRBJ2-7; 7 nucleotides line up with TRBD1. J gave up 1 base and V 4 bases, and 7 bases lay outside the gene matches. This CDR3 is 15 amino acids long. The germline CDR1 and CDR2 sequences are MGHRA and YSYEKL. The CDR3 loop reads CASSPLSTGSYEQYF. The CDR3 DNA reads as TGCGCCAGCAGCCCTCTCTCGACAGGGTCCTACGAGCAGTACTTC.

This clone was found a few times. The rearrangement links TRBV7-2 to TRBJ2-1, with D perhaps matching TRBD1 (7 bases). There are 14 residues in the CDR3. The germline V and J ends were trimmed by 4 bases and 7 bases, with 14 bases remaining between them. Germline V CDR1 and CDR2: SGHTA, FQGNSA. CDR3 nucleotides: TGTGCCAGCAGCTCCCAGGGGGGCGGGAATGAGCAGTTCTTC. Amino acids: CASSSQGGGNEQFF. Based on the CDR3 plus reference TRBV7-2 and TRBJ2-1, the full variable domain is GAGVSQSPSNKVTEKGKDVELRCDPISGHTALYWYRQSLGQGLEFLIYFQGNSAPDKSGLPSDRFSAERTGGSVSTLTIQRTQQEDSAVYLCASSSQGGGNEQFFGPGTRLTVL.

Sample share makes this clone medium-sized (0.01 to 0.1%). The rearrangement links TRBV7-9 to TRBJ2-1, with a possible D match to TRBD1 (5 bases). V lost 2 bases and J lost 0, with 11 bases in between. The CDR3 loop spans 16 amino acids. Germline V gene data show CDR1 as SEHNR and CDR2 as FQNEAQ (reference sequence). The CDR3 sequence is CASSLLGVSSYNEQFF. The CDR3 DNA reads TGTGCCAGCAGCTTATTAGGGGTTAGCTCCTACAATGAGCAGTTCTTC.

This clone was detected once. Different DNA sequences within this sample yield the same CDR3. V usage is TRBV7-9 and J usage is TRBJ1-1; D perhaps matches TRBD1 (5 bases). Trimming pared 4 bases from V and 1 base from J, leaving 7 bases between. The germline V gene has CDR1 SEHNR and CDR2 FQNEAQ (reference sequence). CDR3 length equals 13 residues. For the CDR3, the DNA is TGTGCCAGCAGCTCCCAGGGGAACACTGAAGCTTTCTTT. Translating gives CASSSQGNTEAFF. The full variable domain, its missing parts supplied by reference TRBV7-9 and TRBJ1-1, is DTGVSQNPRHKITKRGQNVTFRCDPISEHNRLYWYRQTLGQGPEFLTYFQNEAQLEKSRLLSDRFSAERPKGSFSTLEIQRTEQGDSAMYLCASSSQGNTEAFFGQGTRLTVV.

The chain recombines TRBV11-3 with TRBJ2-7; TRBD1 matches at 8 bases. J was trimmed by 2 bases and V by 5 bases; bases with no gene match: 8. The CDR3 is 15 residues long. Germline V CDR1 and CDR2: SGHNT, YENEEA. The CDR3 DNA is TGTGCCAGCAGCCCCGGTCAGGGGGCCCCCTACGAGCAGTACTTC. This sequence encodes CASSPGQGAPYEQYF.

The chain employs TRBV10-3 and TRBJ1-2, with 9 positions matching TRBD1. The CDR3 loop spans 14 amino acids. Germline assignment: CDR1 ENHRY and CDR2 SYGVKD. V shed 5 bases and J 2 bases; nucleotides not matched to a gene: 3. CDR3 DNA sequence: TGTGCCATCAGTCCCGGGACAGGGAACTATGGCTACACCTTC. Translating gives CAISPGTGNYGYTF.

Details on this clone: A read error may account for a junction end that differs from germline. This rearrangement joins TRBV5-4 to TRBJ2-1, with 7 bases matching TRBD2. The CDR3 covers 14 residues. The germline V gene encodes CDR1 SGHNT and CDR2 YYREEE (reference sequence). CDR3 in amino acids: CASTLGGGANEQFF. CDR3 sequence (DNA): TGTGCCAGCACCTTGGGGGGAGGGGCCAATGAGCAGTTCTTC.

Notes on this clone: Other DNA sequences in this specimen translate into the identical CDR3. The V and J genes are TRBV6-1 and TRBJ2-7; no definite D call. The CDR3 contains 12 residues. Trimming cost V 3 bases and J 4 bases, with 7 bases left between them. From germline, CDR1 is MNHNS and CDR2 SASEGT. The CDR3: CASSEMRYEQYF. Here the CDR3 DNA reads TGTGCCAGCAGTGAGATGAGGTACGAGCAGTACTTC.

J is TRBJ1-3 and V is TRBV7-9; 9 positions match TRBD1. The CDR3 loop spans 16 amino acids. V shed 6 bases, J shed 4 bases, and the junction held 10 bases outside the gene matches. Germline CDR1 SEHNR, CDR2 FQNEAQ (reference sequence). The CDR3 spells CASSSGTGNDGNTIYF. The DNA of the CDR3 is TGTGCCAGCAGTTCCGGGACAGGGAACGACGGAAACACCATATATTTT.

This rearrangement joins TRBV19 to TRBJ2-2; the match to TRBD2 covers 9 bases. Germline assignment: CDR1 LNHDA and CDR2 SQIVND (reference sequence). The CDR3 is 15 amino acids. J gave up 1 base and V 8 bases, and 5 bases lay outside the gene matches. Here the CDR3 reads CASGGLARNTGELFF. The CDR3 DNA reads as TGTGCCAGTGGGGGACTAGCTCGGAACACCGGGGAGCTGTTTTTT.

The chain joins TRBV11-3 to TRBJ2-7; D not certain. CDR1 is SGHNT and CDR2 is YENEEA in the germline V gene. This CDR3 comprises 14 residues. V was pared by 4 bases and J by 3 bases, with 13 bases between. CDR3 sequence reads: CASSSRRSFYEQYF. DNA for the CDR3: TGTGCCAGCAGCTCACGGCGGAGCTTCTACGAGCAGTACTTC. Full variable domain (rest looked up from reference TRBV11-3 and TRBJ2-7): EAGVVQSPRYKIIEKKQPVAFWCNPISGHNTLYWYLQNLGQGPELLIRYENEEAVDDSQLPKDRFSAERLKGVDSTLKIQPAELGDSAVYLCASSSRRSFYEQYFGPGTRLTVT.

In this sample, this clone turned up once. The rearrangement joins TRBV2 to TRBJ1-4; D gene uncertain. Germline loops: CDR1 SNHLY, CDR2 FYNNEI. The CDR3 covers 15 residues. V was cut by 6 bases and J by 4 bases, with 15 bases left in between. The CDR3 DNA reads TGTGCCAGCAGACTAGCAAATCGGCTTAATGAAAAACTGTTTTTT. This sequence encodes CASRLANRLNEKLFF. The whole variable domain, remainder taken from reference TRBV2 and TRBJ1-4, is EPEVTQTPSHQVTQMGQEVILRCVPISNHLYFYWYRQILGQKVEFLVSFYNNEISEKSEIFDDQFSVERPDGSNFTLKIRSTKLEDSAMYFCASRLANRLNEKLFFGSGTQLSVL.

This sequence joins TRBV3-1 (or the pseudogene TRBV3-2) and TRBJ2-3, with D perhaps matching TRBD1 (6 bases). The CDR3 is made up of 12 amino acids. V was shortened by 2 bases and J by 6 bases, with 6 bases between the two germline ends. Per germline, CDR1 LGHDT and CDR2 YNNKEL (reference sequence). The CDR3 bases are TGTGCCAGCAGCCAACAGGGGGATACGCAGTATTTT. Its translation: CASSQQGDTQYF.